The source of this TCR beta chain is a study of T-cell memory formation after mild COVID-19. The CDR3 has 13 residues. V lost 2 bases and J lost 10, with 12 bases in between. Germline V gene sequence: CDR1 LGHDT, CDR2 YNNKEL (reference sequence). Via MiXCR, TCRdb re-called the 5' RACE reads, giving one row per CDR3 protein. The sample carries under 300,000 distinct CDR3 sequences, roughly 8.2% recorded once. The chain couples TRBV3-1 to TRBJ2-1, with unresolved D. This clonotype was obtained from a young man who had mild COVID-19 (a few samples of this study predate the infection). Cell type and time point are not known. Sequenced material: PBMCs or a T cell subset sorted from them (not recorded which). The CDR3 loop reads CASSQILGPEQFF. CDR3 DNA sequence: TGTGCCAGCAGCCAAATCTTAGGGCCGGAGCAGTTCTTC.